In this sample, the clone carrying this TCR beta chain turned up once. RNA amounts of about 0.45 to 1 ug underwent reverse transcription with random hexamers. From the immunoSEQ multiplex PCR reads, TCRdb called clonotypes with MiXCR, one entry per CDR3 protein. The sample has fewer than 350,000 distinct CDR3 sequences; just over 90% are singletons. Trimming took off 4 bases at V and 5 bases at J, with 17 bases between the two ends. The CDR3 contains 16 residues. The V gene's germline CDR1 is SNHLY and CDR2 FYNNEI. The data are from a study of CD8 T cells in Susac syndrome. V is TRBV2 and J is TRBJ2-2; D is possibly TRBD2 (7 bases). Specimen: CD4+ T cells from PBMCs. The sequence derives from a human donor with multiple sclerosis. CDR3 in DNA: TGTGCCAGCAGTGGGGGTCGGGGGGCGCAGACCGGGGAGCTGTTTTTT. Translated: CASSGGRGAQTGELFF. Supplemented by reference TRBV2 and TRBJ2-2, the full variable domain reads EPEVTQTPSHQVTQMGQEVILRCVPISNHLYFYWYRQILGQKVEFLVSFYNNEISEKSEIFDDQFSVERPDGSNFTLKIRSTKLEDSAMYFCASSGGRGAQTGELFFGEGSRLTVL.